These 3 T cell receptor beta chains came from one sample sequenced in a study of T cells in Graves' hyperthyroidism and ophthalmopathy. RNA transcripts were the template for amplifying TCR beta CDR3 regions. HTBI primers drove first-round RT-PCR of the TCR CDR3. TCRdb re-analysed the multiplex PCR reads in MiXCR, keeping a single row per CDR3 protein. The sample consists of hundreds of thousands of distinct CDR3 sequences, about 45% of them appearing once. The source material was peripheral blood or thyroid tissue (not recorded which). The receptors come from an adult man with Graves' disease, either hyperthyroidism or ophthalmopathy (not recorded which).

The rearrangement uses TRBV7-9 and TRBJ1-2, with 9 bases fitting TRBD1. The germline CDR1 and CDR2 sequences are SEHNR and FQNEAQ (reference sequence). The CDR3 spans 14 residues. V was pared by 2 bases and J by 6 bases, with 4 bases of the junction left unmatched. The chain's CDR3 is CASSLKQGADGYTF. The CDR3 region has the DNA TGTGCCAGCAGCTTAAAACAGGGGGCCGATGGCTACACCTTC.

Details on this clonotype: Germline is not matched at one junction end, which may reflect a read error. This sequence joins TRBV9 and TRBJ1-4; TRBD1 matches 8 bases. Germline CDR1 SGDLS, CDR2 YYNGEE. The CDR3 is 15 residues long. The CDR3: CASSPLDRVSEKLFF. The CDR3 DNA reads TGCGCCAGCAGCCCTTTGGACAGGGTATCTGAAAAACTGTTTTTT.

Concerning this clonotype itself: A much bigger clone sits one base away, suggesting this may be a read error. CDR3 in DNA: TGTGCCAGCAGCCAAGATGGGGGGCAGCATCCAGAAAAACTGTTTTTT. Translated: CASSQDGGQHPEKLFF. The chain couples TRBV6-1 to TRBJ1-4, with a weak D call TRBD1 (6 bases). V dropped 6 bases and J dropped 8 bases, with 22 bases sitting between them. The CDR3 has 16 residues. Germline loops: CDR1 MNHNS, CDR2 SASEGT.